This record looks at one T cell receptor (beta chain) sequence and its context. Its cognate antigen is unknown. The data are from a study of OX40 agonist ivuxolimab in advanced cancers. Turning to the study itself: Intravenous ivuxolimab was administered to patients every 2 weeks at 0.01 to 10 mg/kg.

Here immunoSEQ multiplex PCR was the method, and the copy in TCRdb shows in-frame clones only, minus some. The profile shows around 64,000 clones, around 87% of them singletons. Study-level points and caveats: The investigators did not determine what antigen specificity the expanded peripheral T cells had. Average numbers of expanded clones were greater in CD8+ T cells than in CD4+.

Trimming removed 3 bases at V and 1 base at J, with 20 bases between. This CDR3 is built from 19 residues. Germline V gene lookup returns CDR1 SGHRS and CDR2 YFSETQ. The chain has TRBV5-1 and TRBJ2-6, with D possibly called TRBD1 or TRBD2 (7 bases each). Here the sequenced sample was CD4+ or CD8+ T cells sorted from blood, taken in a trial of the OX40 agonist ivuxolimab. The TCR comes from an adult with an advanced solid tumor such as melanoma, head and neck, liver or kidney cancer. CDR3 protein: CASSSSGGARGSGANVLTF. The CDR3 DNA is TGCGCCAGCAGCTCCTCAGGGGGGGCCCGCGGGTCTGGGGCCAACGTCCTGACTTTC.